The 29 T cell receptor beta chains listed next were all sequenced from one sample in a study of blood T cell repertoires in COVID-19. The assay was immunoSEQ multiplex PCR, and TCRdb's table has in-frame clones only and misses some. This repertoire shows around 19,000 clones, roughly 89% found once; its top ten account for approximately 12%. The source material was peripheral blood. The receptors here all came from a human donor in a cohort sampled during active COVID-19.

J is TRBJ2-5 and V is TRBV3-1 (or the pseudogene TRBV3-2), with D tentatively TRBD1 (6 bases). Germline lookup yields CDR1 LGHDT and CDR2 YNNKEL (reference sequence). There are 15 residues in the CDR3. V lost 1 base and J lost 0, with 9 bases in between. CDR3 in amino acids: CASSQGGTYQETQYF. The CDR3 coding sequence is TGTGCCAGCAGCCAAGGGGGGACATACCAAGAGACCCAGTACTTC.

V is TRBV5-1 and J is TRBJ1-4; 7 nucleotides align to TRBD1. Germline trimming cut 3 bases from V and 7 bases from J; bases unmatched to any gene: 9. The CDR3 has 15 amino acids. Germline V CDR1 and CDR2: SGHRS, YFSETQ. The CDR3 nucleotides are TGCGCCAGCAGCTCCTCACAGGGGTTGGGTGAAAAACTGTTTTTT. Translated, it gives CASSSSQGLGEKLFF.

This chain links TRBV24-1 with TRBJ2-1; 8 bases fit TRBD1. Germline V CDR1 and CDR2: KGHDR, SFDVKD. Unmatched junction bases numbered 5, after V lost 10 bases and J lost 1 base. The CDR3 runs 14 residues. The CDR3 loop is CATGGQGSYNEQFF. The CDR3 nucleotides are TGTGCCACGGGCGGACAGGGTTCCTACAATGAGCAGTTCTTC.

The CDR3 region has the DNA TGTGCCAGCAGCCGGACAGGGGGCGACTATGGCTACACCTTC. Its translation is CASSRTGGDYGYTF. The chain combines TRBV5-4 with TRBJ1-2; TRBD1 matches 11 bases. Per the germline V gene, CDR1 is SGHNT and CDR2 is YYREEE (reference sequence). The trim removed 4 bases at V and 3 bases at J, leaving 2 bases unmatched. This CDR3 has 14 amino acids.

The gene calls are TRBV7-2 and TRBJ1-5; D remains unclear. This CDR3 has 12 residues. CDR1 is SGHTA and CDR2 is FQGNSA in the germline V gene. Trimming left V 9 bases short and J 2 bases short, with 8 bases between. CDR3 sequence (DNA): TGTGCCAGTACTGCCGGCAATCAGCCCCAGCATTTT. Translating it yields CASTAGNQPQHF.

The chain uses TRBV7-9 and TRBJ1-2, with D possibly TRBD1 on 5 matching bases. CDR1 and CDR2 (germline): SEHNR, FQNEAQ (reference sequence). This CDR3 comprises 14 residues. V lost 1 base and J lost 2, with 8 bases in between. The CDR3 is CASSLESGNYGYTF. The CDR3 nucleotides read TGTGCCAGCAGCTTAGAATCAGGGAACTATGGCTACACCTTC.

This chain links TRBV28 with TRBJ2-2; 7 nucleotides agree with TRBD1. Germline assignment: CDR1 MDHEN and CDR2 SYDVKM. This CDR3 is built from 15 residues. V lost 2 bases and J lost 0; bases outside the gene matches: 0. This CDR3 reads CASSLGQANTGELFF. CDR3 bases: TGTGCCAGCAGTTTAGGACAGGCGAACACCGGGGAGCTGTTTTTT.

V usage is TRBV5-3 and J usage is TRBJ1-5, with D perhaps TRBD1 (6 bases). TRBV5-3 is an ORF; its function is uncertain. The CDR3 loop spans 14 amino acids. Trimming stripped 4 bases from V and 1 base from J, with 9 bases between. The DNA for the CDR3 is TGTGCCAGAAGCCCCGGACAGAGCAATCAGCCCCAGCATTTT. It yields the protein CARSPGQSNQPQHF.

J is TRBJ2-1 and V is TRBV2; 7 bases match TRBD2. With V trimmed by 7 bases and J by 0 bases, 6 bases remained unmatched. Germline V gives CDR1 SNHLY, CDR2 FYNNEI. This CDR3 has 15 residues. This CDR3 reads CASIEGGYSYNEQFF. CDR3 nucleotides: TGTGCCAGCATCGAGGGAGGGTACTCCTACAATGAGCAGTTCTTC.

The chain employs TRBV16 and TRBJ2-7; a possible D gene is TRBD1 (6 bases). V was trimmed by 5 bases and J by 5 bases, leaving 10 bases between them. CDR1 is KGHSY, CDR2 FQNENV, per germline. The CDR3 is made up of 12 amino acids. The CDR3 is CASSYRVHEQYF. CDR3 DNA: TGTGCCAGCAGCTACAGGGTACACGAGCAGTACTTC.

V usage is TRBV2 and J usage is TRBJ2-3; 12 bases are shared with TRBD2. V was pared by 4 bases and J by 5 bases, with 4 bases of the junction left unmatched. This CDR3 comprises 15 residues. Germline lookup yields CDR1 SNHLY and CDR2 FYNNEI. Here the CDR3 reads CASSGTSGIIDTQYF. CDR3 nucleotides: TGTGCCAGCAGTGGGACTAGCGGGATTATAGATACGCAGTATTTT.

This clone was observed a handful of times. The chain carries TRBV9 and TRBJ1-1; D is unclear. The CDR3 is 16 amino acids. V gave up 4 bases and J gave up 0 bases, with 16 bases separating them. Germline V lookup: CDR1 SGDLS, CDR2 YYNGEE. The CDR3 nucleotides read TGTGCCAGCAGCCCTGGCGGGATCCTCATGAACACTGAAGCTTTCTTT. It codes for CASSPGGILMNTEAFF.

This clone was found once. This chain uses TRBV19 with TRBJ2-6; D call uncertain. V gave up 0 bases and J gave up 0 bases, with 15 bases separating them. Germline V lookup: CDR1 LNHDA, CDR2 SQIVND (reference sequence). This CDR3 is built from 19 residues. The CDR3 DNA reads as TGTGCCAGTAGTATAGATCCCGCAGGCGCCGCCTCTGGGGCCAACGTCCTGACTTTC. Its protein product is CASSIDPAGAASGANVLTF.

This clone has only a few counts. CDR3 residues: CASSSSLVNEQYF. The CDR3 DNA is TGTGCCAGCAGCTCCTCACTAGTAAACGAGCAGTACTTC. J is TRBJ2-7 and V is TRBV7-9; a weak D match, TRBD2 (5 bases). Germline V lookup: CDR1 SEHNR, CDR2 FQNEAQ (reference sequence). The CDR3 loop spans 13 amino acids. V was shortened by 4 bases and J by 5 bases, with 12 bases between the two germline ends.

The V call is TRBV7-2, the J call TRBJ2-7, with D possibly being TRBD1 (6 bases). CDR1 is SGHTA, CDR2 FQGNSA, per germline. V lost 5 bases and J lost 3, with 14 bases in between. This CDR3 region has 14 residues. CDR3: CASSPTGIRYEQYF. As DNA, the CDR3 is TGTGCCAGCAGCCCTACAGGGATTCGCTACGAGCAGTACTTC.

This chain links TRBV19 with TRBJ1-1, with 7 bases matching TRBD1. The CDR3 contains 13 residues. CDR1 and CDR2 from the germline V gene are LNHDA and SQIVND (reference sequence). The V and J ends lost 6 bases and 10 bases, in that order; junction bases with no gene match: 11. CDR3 region: CASRDTQDRRAFF. CDR3 coding DNA: TGTGCCAGTAGGGATACGCAGGACAGGAGAGCTTTCTTT.

The chain is built from TRBV9 and TRBJ1-2, with 9 nucleotides matching TRBD1. Germline CDR1 and CDR2: SGDLS and YYNGEE. The ends lost 3 bases at V and 6 bases at J; junction bases unmatched: 6. CDR3 size: 14 residues. The CDR3 DNA reads TGTGCCAGCAGCGGGGGACAGGGTACGAATGGCTACACCTTC. This sequence encodes CASSGGQGTNGYTF.

This clone was found a few times. V gene TRBV5-5 combines with J gene TRBJ2-7, with TRBD2 matching over 9 bases. CDR3 length: 14 residues. J was trimmed by 4 bases and V by 7 bases; bases with no gene match: 9. Per germline, CDR1 SGHKS and CDR2 YYEKEE (reference sequence). CDR3 DNA sequence: TGTGCCAGCGCTCCTCTAGCGGGATCTTACGAGCAGTACTTC. Translating gives CASAPLAGSYEQYF.

This chain uses TRBV3-1 (or the pseudogene TRBV3-2) with TRBJ2-7; D might be TRBD2 (5 bases). This CDR3 is built from 14 residues. Germline V gene data show CDR1 as LGHDT and CDR2 as YNNKEL (reference sequence). The germline V and J ends were trimmed by 1 base and 3 bases, with 10 bases remaining between them. The CDR3 spells CASSQGSSSYEQYF. CDR3 in DNA: TGTGCCAGCAGCCAAGGTTCTAGCAGCTACGAGCAGTACTTC.

The rearrangement joins TRBV6-6 to TRBJ2-1; 11 positions agree with TRBD1. Per germline, CDR1 MNHNY and CDR2 SVGAGI (reference sequence). The CDR3 sequence is 14 residues long. With V trimmed by 6 bases and J by 6 bases, 4 bases remained unmatched. CDR3 amino acids: CASRTGTGGNEQFF. CDR3 bases: TGTGCCAGCAGGACCGGGACAGGGGGCAATGAGCAGTTCTTC.

The chain carries TRBV28 and TRBJ2-7; 12 nucleotides line up with TRBD2. The J segment lost 1 base and the V segment lost 6 bases, leaving 4 bases of the junction unmatched. This CDR3 contains 15 residues. The germline V gene encodes CDR1 MDHEN and CDR2 SYDVKM. DNA of the CDR3: TGTGCCAGCAGACAAACTAGCGGGAGGTCCTACGAGCAGTACTTC. It yields the protein CASRQTSGRSYEQYF.

The gene calls are TRBV7-9 and TRBJ1-5, with a tentative D call TRBD1 (6 bases). CDR1 and CDR2 (germline): SEHNR, FQNEAQ (reference sequence). CDR3 length: 13 amino acids. Trimming removed 7 bases at V and 4 bases at J, with 11 bases between. CDR3 bases: TGTGCCAGCACCGGGGGCCCGAATCAGCCCCAGCATTTT. Protein: CASTGGPNQPQHF.

The rearrangement uses TRBV6-5 and TRBJ1-6, with D perhaps TRBD1 (5 bases). V was pared by 7 bases and J by 7 bases, with 14 bases between. The CDR3 has 14 amino acids. Germline V gives CDR1 MNHEY, CDR2 SVGAGI. CDR3 DNA sequence: TGTGCCAGCACCGTCCCCTGGGGCAATTCACCCCTCCACTTT. It yields the protein CASTVPWGNSPLHF.

This clone was seen a single time. The chain couples TRBV28 to TRBJ2-7, with TRBD2 matching over 13 bases. The CDR3 length is 17 residues. The V and J ends lost 9 bases and 0 bases, in that order; junction bases with no gene match: 11. Germline V lookup: CDR1 MDHEN, CDR2 SYDVKM. CDR3 loop: CARGPGLAGSNSYEQYF. The CDR3 DNA is TGTGCCAGAGGGCCGGGACTAGCGGGATCCAACTCCTACGAGCAGTACTTC.

The J gene is TRBJ2-7, the V gene TRBV27; 8 nucleotides align to TRBD2. In germline, CDR1 is MNHEY, CDR2 SMNVEV (reference sequence). The CDR3 is made up of 18 amino acids. J lost 2 bases, V lost 6 bases, and 18 bases had no gene match. CDR3 region: CASSHRGGRPQITYEQYF. CDR3 bases: TGTGCCAGCAGCCATCGGGGCGGGAGGCCACAAATTACCTACGAGCAGTACTTC.

Turning to this clone: Mismatch with germline at one junction end may stem from a read error. The rearrangement links TRBV27 to TRBJ2-7; D is perhaps TRBD1 (6 bases). Germline-derived CDR1 and CDR2 are MNHEY and SMNVEV (reference sequence). The CDR3 runs 11 residues. The CDR3 region has the DNA TGTGCCAGCGGGGCCTCCGGGACAACTCGGTTC. It specifies CASGASGTTRF.

This clone was detected only once. J is TRBJ2-1 and V is TRBV5-6; 12 nucleotides match TRBD2. J lost 6 bases, V lost 4 bases, and 8 bases had no gene match. Germline CDR1 and CDR2: SGHDT and YYEEEE. The CDR3 sequence is 16 residues long. In DNA form, the CDR3 reads TGTGCCAGCAGCCCGGGAGGACTAGCGGGACGCAATGAGCAGTTCTTC. Protein product: CASSPGGLAGRNEQFF.

The CDR3 sequence: CASRMTQGAMGEQYF. In DNA, the CDR3 is TGCGCCAGCAGAATGACCCAGGGGGCAATGGGCGAGCAGTACTTC. V usage is TRBV4-3 and J usage is TRBJ2-7, with 8 bases lining up with TRBD1. The CDR3 contains 15 residues. CDR1 is LGHNA and CDR2 is YSLEER in the germline V gene. J was trimmed by 6 bases and V by 6 bases; bases with no gene match: 13.

This chain links TRBV14 with TRBJ2-1; possible D gene TRBD1, 6 bases. Deletions cut 4 bases from V and 4 bases from J, with 11 bases between. This CDR3 is 14 amino acids long. CDR1 is SGHDN, CDR2 FVKESK, per germline. Written as DNA, the CDR3 is TGTGCCAGCAGCCCATCCCAGGGGTACAATGAGCAGTTCTTC. As protein: CASSPSQGYNEQFF. Full variable domain (outside the CDR3, taken from reference TRBV14 and TRBJ2-1): EAGVTQFPSHSVIEKGQTVTLRCDPISGHDNLYWYRRVMGKEIKFLLHFVKESKQDESGMPNNRFLAERTGGTYSTLKVQPAELEDSGVYFCASSPSQGYNEQFFGPGTRLTVL.